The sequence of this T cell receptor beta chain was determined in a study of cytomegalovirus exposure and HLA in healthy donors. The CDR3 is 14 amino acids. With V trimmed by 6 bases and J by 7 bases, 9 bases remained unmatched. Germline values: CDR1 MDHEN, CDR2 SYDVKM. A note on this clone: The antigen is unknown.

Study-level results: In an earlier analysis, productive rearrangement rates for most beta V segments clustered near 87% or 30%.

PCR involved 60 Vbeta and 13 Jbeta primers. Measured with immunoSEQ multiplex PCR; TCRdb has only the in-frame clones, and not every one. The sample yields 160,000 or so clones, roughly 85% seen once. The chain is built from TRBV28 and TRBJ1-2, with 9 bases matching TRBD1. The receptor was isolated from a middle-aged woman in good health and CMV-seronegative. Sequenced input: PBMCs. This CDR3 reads CASRTQGAGGGYTF. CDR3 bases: TGTGCCAGCAGAACACAGGGGGCAGGGGGTGGCTACACCTTC.